This is a list of T cell receptor beta chains from one sample in a study of regulatory T cells in long-lasting Graves disease. TCRdb reprocessed the multiplex PCR reads with MiXCR, giving one entry per CDR3 protein. There are 530,000 or so distinct CDR3 sequences in the sample; less than 15% occur only once, and 8% to 10% lies in the top ten. The same data also went into a second study, on T cells in Graves' hyperthyroidism and ophthalmopathy.

This specimen consisted of peripheral blood mononuclear cells (PBMCs), obtained at new diagnosis, from a patient treated with antithyroid drugs. These receptors originate from a young man with Graves disease. The CDR3 runs from the conserved cysteine through the conserved F or W. D genes are given only for firm matches. The size field is filled for only some rows; it gives once, few, many or a size class.

v_gene,abundance,d_gene,j_gene,CDR3nt,CDR3aa
TRBV11-2,many,TRBD1,TRBJ1-1,TGTGCCAGCAGCGGGGACAGGAGCACTGAAGCTTTCTTT,CASSGDRSTEAFF
TRBV5-1,many,TRBD1,TRBJ1-4,TGCGCCAGCAGCACAACAGGGGATGGTCATGAAAAACTGTTTTTT,CASSTTGDGHEKLFF
TRBV2,many,-,TRBJ1-3,TGTGCCAGCAGTGACGGGGGGTATGGAAACACCATATATTTT,CASSDGGYGNTIYF
TRBV20-1,few,TRBD2,TRBJ2-1,TGCAGTGCTAGTGACGGGACTAGCGGCTACAATGAGCAGTTCTTC,CSASDGTSGYNEQFF
TRBV20-1,many,TRBD1,TRBJ1-1,TGCAGTGCTAGAGTCATAAGACAGGGGGTGGCTTTCTTT,CSARVIRQGVAFF
TRBV27,few,-,TRBJ1-2,TGTGCCAGCAGTTTATCGTCCGGAGCTAACTATGGCTACACCTTC,CASSLSSGANYGYTF
TRBV24-1,many,TRBD1,TRBJ2-7,TGTGCCACCAGTGACCCCAGGGACAGTTACGAGCAGTACTTC,CATSDPRDSYEQYF
TRBV4-1,once,-,TRBJ1-1,TGCGCCAGCAGCCAAAATTTCCGCAGTAAAGCTTTCTTT,CASSQNFRSKAFF
TRBV6-5,-,TRBD2,TRBJ2-7,TGTGCCAGCAGTTCGGACTTAAGGACTAGCGGGAGGTACGAGCAGTACTTC,CASSSDLRTSGRYEQYF
TRBV7-6,-,-,TRBJ1-3,TGTGCCAGCAGCTTACAGGGGACAACTGGAAACACCATATATTTT,CASSLQGTTGNTIYF
TRBV20-1,many,TRBD2,TRBJ2-3,TGCAGTGCCCCATCAGCTAGCGGTAGCACAGATACGCAGTATTTT,CSAPSASGSTDTQYF
TRBV2,-,-,TRBJ2-7,TGTGCCAGCTCCTTCCCGGCCCAGTCCTACGAGCAGTACTTC,CASSFPAQSYEQYF
TRBV15,few,-,TRBJ2-5,TGTGCCACCAGCAGAGATCTCCACTCAGAGACCCAGTACTTC,CATSRDLHSETQYF
TRBV13,many,-,TRBJ2-3,TGTGCCAGCAGCCCATATACCACAGATACGCAGTATTTT,CASSPYTTDTQYF
TRBV20-1,many,TRBD1,TRBJ1-5,TGCAGTTACAGGGGAGGGCAGCCCCAGCATTTT,CSYRGGQPQHF
TRBV6-2/TRBV6-3,few,-,TRBJ1-2,TGTGCCAGCAGTTACGAGAGCAGCCCCTACACCTTC,CASSYESSPYTF
TRBV11-2,-,TRBD2,TRBJ2-5,TGTGCCAGCAGCACGGATAGCGGGGGCGGTGAGACCCAGTACTTC,CASSTDSGGGETQYF
TRBV7-9,few,TRBD1,TRBJ2-7,TGTGCCAGCAGGGGGACAGGGAATACCCCCTACGAGCAGTACTTC,CASRGTGNTPYEQYF
TRBV20-1,many,TRBD2,TRBJ2-3,TGCAGTGCTAGTGGGGGGGACGTCACAGATACGCAGTATTTT,CSASGGDVTDTQYF
TRBV27,many,-,TRBJ1-2,TGTGCCAGCAGTTTATCGGGGATTACAGCTACCTATGGCTACACCTTC,CASSLSGITATYGYTF
TRBV5-1,many,-,TRBJ2-1,TGTGCCAGCAGCTGGGGCCCAAGCAATGAGCAGTTCTTC,CASSWGPSNEQFF
TRBV25-1,many,-,TRBJ1-1,TGTGCCAGCAGTGAATTTCGGGGGCGCCCCCAGGAAGCTTTCTTT,CASSEFRGRPQEAFF
TRBV6-1,few,TRBD1,TRBJ1-2,TGTGCCAGCAGTGATCGACTCGGGACAGGGAACTATGGCTACACCTTC,CASSDRLGTGNYGYTF
TRBV2,many,TRBD1,TRBJ2-2,TGTGCCAGCCGTCGACAGGGGAACACCGGGGAGCTGTTTTTT,CASRRQGNTGELFF
TRBV28,-,TRBD2,TRBJ2-7,TGTGCCAGCAGTTCAGGACTAGCGGGAGACTACGAGCAGTACTTC,CASSSGLAGDYEQYF
TRBV20-1,many,-,TRBJ2-7,TGCAGTGCTAGCGACAGAGGCTACGAGCAGTACTTC,CSASDRGYEQYF
TRBV6-4,-,-,TRBJ2-7,TGTGCCAGCAGTGCGGAGACTCACTCCGAGCAGTACTTC,CASSAETHSEQYF
TRBV19,-,TRBD2,TRBJ2-1,TGTGCCAGTAGTATGTCTAGCGGGAATGAGCAGTTCTTC,CASSMSSGNEQFF
TRBV25-1,-,TRBD1,TRBJ2-7,TGTGCCAGCGGATCCGGGACAGCTTTATACGAGCAGTACTTC,CASGSGTALYEQYF
TRBV12-3/TRBV12-4,-,TRBD1,TRBJ2-1,TGTGCCAGCAGGACCGACTACTGGTATCCGGGGACAGGGACTTACAATGAGCAGTTCTTC,CASRTDYWYPGTGTYNEQFF
TRBV9,-,-,TRBJ2-1,TGTGCCAGCACTCCCATCCCGGGAAATGAGCAGTTCTTC,CASTPIPGNEQFF
TRBV27,many,-,TRBJ1-5,TGTGCCAGCAGTTTATCAGGGGAGGCTCAGCCCCAGCATTTT,CASSLSGEAQPQHF
TRBV10-1,few,-,TRBJ1-1,TGCGCCAGCAGAGAAGAAATGAACACTGAAGCTTTCTTT,CASREEMNTEAFF
TRBV27,many,-,TRBJ1-1,TGTGCCAGCAGTTTAAGGGGGACATTGAACACTGAAGCTTTCTTT,CASSLRGTLNTEAFF
TRBV5-8,-,TRBD1,TRBJ2-1,TGTGCCAGCAGGAAAACAGGGGCGTCCTACAATGAGCAGTTCTTC,CASRKTGASYNEQFF
TRBV7-8,-,TRBD2,TRBJ2-1,TGTGCCAGCAGCCAACTAGCGGGAGGTCGTAATGAGCAGTTCTTC,CASSQLAGGRNEQFF
TRBV10-3,many,-,TRBJ2-5,TGTGCCATCAGTGATAAGTTGGCAGAGACCCAGTACTTC,CAISDKLAETQYF
TRBV4-1,-,-,TRBJ2-1,TGCGCCAGCAGCCAAGTCTTAGGGAGCTCCTACAATGAGCAGTTCTTC,CASSQVLGSSYNEQFF
TRBV5-1,many,TRBD2,TRBJ2-3,TGCGCCAGCGACCCAATAGCGGGAGAAGGAACAGATACGCAGTATTTT,CASDPIAGEGTDTQYF
TRBV9,many,TRBD2,TRBJ2-7,TGTGCCAGCAGCGTCTCGGGACTAGCGAACGAGCAGTACTTC,CASSVSGLANEQYF
TRBV6-1,many,-,TRBJ2-1,TGTGCCAGCGGACAGCTATACAATGAGCAGTTCTTC,CASGQLYNEQFF
TRBV7-9,-,TRBD1,TRBJ2-7,TGTGCCAGCAGCTTGGGGACAGGGGATCGCTACGAGCAGTACTTC,CASSLGTGDRYEQYF
TRBV7-8,many,TRBD2,TRBJ2-3,TGTGCCAGCAGCGGCCGGGAGGGCACAGATACGCAGTATTTT,CASSGREGTDTQYF
TRBV18,few,TRBD2,TRBJ2-1,TGTGCCAGCTCAGCGAGCGGGGCAACCTACAATGAGCAGTTCTTC,CASSASGATYNEQFF
TRBV27,-,TRBD1,TRBJ2-3,TGTGCCAGCGGTTTGTATCTCACTTTGGCCTGGGACAGGGGGCGCACAGATACGCAGTATTTT,CASGLYLTLAWDRGRTDTQYF
TRBV5-1,many,TRBD1,TRBJ2-1,TGCGCCAGCAGCTTGGGACAGGGCCCCTACAATGAGCAGTTCTTC,CASSLGQGPYNEQFF
TRBV27,many,TRBD2,TRBJ2-7,TGTGCCAGCAGTTTATCGGCTAGCGGGACCTCCTACGAGCAGTACTTC,CASSLSASGTSYEQYF
TRBV2,many,-,TRBJ1-2,TGTGCCAGCAGTGAGCGTCAGCCCAACTATGGCTACACCTTC,CASSERQPNYGYTF